The 25 T cell receptor beta chains below all came from one sample that was sequenced in a study of shared clonotypes between healthy human individuals. This table comes from immunoSEQ multiplex PCR, and its TCRdb copy is limited to in-frame clones, with some not included. The data show some 2,100,000 clones, about 92% seen once. Selected positively for CCR7 and CD45RO-negative, naive CD8 cells excluded terminally differentiated effector memory CD45RA+ cells. The sample taken for sequencing was naive CD8+ T cells from PBMCs. Receptors were obtained from a man between 18 and 35 years old in good health. Some clones in this sample may be carry-over from other donors' samples.

With regard to this clone: Other DNA sequences in this sample translate to the same CDR3. V usage is TRBV19 and J usage is TRBJ2-7; possible D gene TRBD2, 5 bases. The CDR3 loop spans 12 amino acids. Looked up from germline, CDR1 is LNHDA and CDR2 is SQIVND (reference sequence). Trimming shortened V by 5 bases and J by 5 bases, and 10 bases separated the two germline ends. CDR3 DNA sequence: TGTGCCAGTAGTGCCCACGGGGACGAGCAGTACTTC. Translated, it gives CASSAHGDEQYF.

This chain links TRBV4-2 with TRBJ1-5, with 8 bases aligning to TRBD1. The V gene end was trimmed by 4 bases and the J gene end by 0 bases; junction bases not matched to a gene: 5. This CDR3 comprises 16 residues. CDR1 and CDR2 from the germline V gene are LGHNA and YNFKEQ. The CDR3 region is CASSPVQGDSNQPQHF. The CDR3 coding sequence is TGTGCCAGCAGCCCTGTACAGGGGGATAGCAATCAGCCCCAGCATTTT.

The chain is built from TRBV2 and TRBJ2-1; TRBD1 might be the D (5 bases). The length of the CDR3 is 15 residues. Looked up from germline, CDR1 is SNHLY and CDR2 is FYNNEI. Trimming took off 4 bases at V and 8 bases at J, with 18 bases between the two ends. The CDR3 bases are TGTGCCAGCAGTGTGCTAGGGGCACCCCCCCATGAGCAGTTCTTC. This gives the protein CASSVLGAPPHEQFF.

The rearrangement joins TRBV27 to TRBJ2-3; no clear D. The germline V gene encodes CDR1 MNHEY and CDR2 SMNVEV (reference sequence). The ends were cut back, 5 bases at V and 2 bases at J, with 8 bases in the middle. The CDR3 sequence is 13 residues long. CDR3 bases: TGTGCCAGCAGTCCCAGACCCACAGATACGCAGTATTTT. Its translation: CASSPRPTDTQYF.

This chain links TRBV7-9 with TRBJ1-1; D gene uncertain. The CDR3 consists of 15 residues. Germline V gene lookup returns CDR1 SEHNR and CDR2 FQNEAQ (reference sequence). V was cut by 5 bases and J by 4 bases, with 17 bases left in between. CDR3: CASSPRQPLGTEAFF. DNA for the CDR3: TGTGCCAGCAGCCCCCGTCAACCCCTGGGCACTGAAGCTTTCTTT.

V and J are TRBV2 and TRBJ1-2; a weak D match, TRBD1 (6 bases). Trimming stripped 3 bases from V and 0 bases from J, with 8 bases between. Germline-derived CDR1 and CDR2 are SNHLY and FYNNEI. This CDR3 has 14 residues. CDR3 in amino acids: CASSEGDTNYGYTF. CDR3 in DNA: TGTGCCAGCAGTGAGGGGGACACTAACTATGGCTACACCTTC.

V usage is TRBV7-2 and J usage is TRBJ1-5; D gene uncertain. The CDR3 totals 15 residues. Germline values: CDR1 SGHTA, CDR2 FQGNSA. V was pared by 3 bases and J by 0 bases, with 9 bases between. CDR3 protein: CASSFGSYSNQPQHF. In DNA, the CDR3 is TGTGCCAGCAGCTTTGGCAGTTATAGCAATCAGCCCCAGCATTTT.

The J gene is TRBJ2-7, the V gene TRBV5-1, with a tentative D call TRBD1 (5 bases). Trimming took off 1 base at V and 5 bases at J, with 13 bases between the two ends. The CDR3 spans 14 residues. CDR1 is SGHRS and CDR2 is YFSETQ in the germline V gene. The CDR3 region is CASSLRAGPNEQYF. DNA for the CDR3: TGCGCCAGCAGCTTGAGGGCAGGGCCTAACGAGCAGTACTTC.

This chain connects TRBV10-2 to TRBJ2-7, with 14 bases identical to TRBD2. CDR1 and CDR2 (germline): WSHSY, SAAADI. Trimming at V came to 4 bases and at J to 1 base, leaving 0 bases not matched to a gene. The CDR3 covers 15 residues. CDR3 nucleotide sequence: TGCGCCAGCAGTGGACTAGCGGGAGGGTCCTACGAGCAGTACTTC. Encoded protein: CASSGLAGGSYEQYF.

Only one count was recorded for this clone. V usage is TRBV7-8 and J usage is TRBJ2-2; TRBD2 matches 12 bases. CDR1 and CDR2 from the germline V gene are SGHVS and FQNEAQ. The CDR3 is 15 amino acids. J lost 1 base, V lost 11 bases, and 5 bases had no gene match. CDR3 nucleotides: TGTGCCCTAGCGGGAGGGAACCAGAACACCGGGGAGCTGTTTTTT. Protein: CALAGGNQNTGELFF.

This chain links TRBV27 with TRBJ2-7; perhaps TRBD2 as D (5 bases). This CDR3 has 20 amino acids. The V gene lost 3 bases and the J gene lost 9 bases, with 36 bases spanning the gap. Per germline, CDR1 MNHEY and CDR2 SMNVEV (reference sequence). CDR3 in DNA: TGTGCCAGCAGTTTCCTATCCCTCGGGTCCCGGAATCAGAGGGATCGATTGCAGTACTTC. It encodes CASSFLSLGSRNQRDRLQYF.

V gene TRBV9 combines with J gene TRBJ2-1; D might be TRBD2 (6 bases). Trimming removed 1 base from V and 5 bases from J, with 13 bases in between. The germline V gene has CDR1 SGDLS and CDR2 YYNGEE. This CDR3 has 15 residues. The CDR3 loop reads CASSVWGTPNNEQFF. CDR3 DNA sequence: TGTGCCAGCAGCGTATGGGGGACTCCCAACAATGAGCAGTTCTTC.

The chain links TRBV7-9 to TRBJ2-7; D gene ambiguous. The CDR3 loop spans 12 amino acids. V gave up 3 bases and J gave up 7 bases, with 10 bases separating them. Germline CDR1 SEHNR, CDR2 FQNEAQ (reference sequence). The CDR3 nucleotides are TGTGCCAGCAGCTTTTCGTCTTGGGAGCAGTACTTC. Residues: CASSFSSWEQYF. The full variable domain, completed using reference TRBV7-9 and TRBJ2-7, is DTGVSQNPRHKITKRGQNVTFRCDPISEHNRLYWYRQTLGQGPEFLTYFQNEAQLEKSRLLSDRFSAERPKGSFSTLEIQRTEQGDSAMYLCASSFSSWEQYFGPGTRLTVT.

The chain has TRBV19 and TRBJ2-7; tentatively, D is TRBD2 (7 bases). The CDR3 has 15 residues. V lost 6 bases to trimming and J lost 4 bases, with 19 bases between them. Germline CDR1 and CDR2: LNHDA and SQIVND (reference sequence). As DNA, the CDR3 is TGTGCCAGTAGCCCTCTTGGGGGGGGCGAATACGAGCAGTACTTC. This sequence encodes CASSPLGGGEYEQYF.

The chain employs TRBV2 and TRBJ2-1, with a weak D call TRBD2 (5 bases). Germline CDR1 and CDR2: SNHLY and FYNNEI. The CDR3 spans 14 residues. V lost 3 bases and J lost 4, with 10 bases in between. CDR3 residues: CASSERVPYNEQFF. DNA for the CDR3: TGTGCCAGCAGTGAGCGGGTCCCTTACAATGAGCAGTTCTTC.

J is TRBJ2-2 and V is TRBV9; possible D gene TRBD2, 5 bases. CDR1 is SGDLS, CDR2 YYNGEE, per germline. This CDR3 spans 14 amino acids. Trimming shortened V by 4 bases and J by 8 bases, and 15 bases separated the two germline ends. Here the CDR3 DNA reads TGTGCCAGCAGCCCCCCCCGCGGGCCTGGGGAGCTGTTTTTT. It encodes CASSPPRGPGELFF.

In this sample, this clone turned up once. The rearrangement links TRBV29-1 to TRBJ2-7; 9 bases line up with TRBD1. J was trimmed by 1 base and V by 6 bases; bases with no gene match: 4. The CDR3 has 13 residues. Germline V gives CDR1 SQVTM, CDR2 ANQGSEA. This chain's CDR3 is CSVTGGRSYEQYF. The CDR3 bases are TGCAGCGTGACAGGGGGGAGGTCCTACGAGCAGTACTTC.

The chain joins TRBV4-3 to TRBJ1-2; a weak D match, TRBD1 (5 bases). Germline values: CDR1 LGHNA, CDR2 YSLEER. Trimming shortened V by 1 base and J by 7 bases, and 10 bases separated the two germline ends. The CDR3 is 13 residues long. The DNA of the CDR3 is TGCGCCAGCAGCCAAGGGCAGGGATCTGGCTACACCTTC. Its translation: CASSQGQGSGYTF.

V is TRBV7-8 and J is TRBJ2-7; D is ambiguous. The CDR3 runs to 16 residues. Germline assignment: CDR1 SGHVS and CDR2 FQNEAQ. V was clipped by 3 bases and J by 3 bases, with 18 bases between them. As DNA, the CDR3 is TGTGCCAGCAGCTTGGAATTGGGCCTACCAAACTACGAGCAGTACTTC. It encodes CASSLELGLPNYEQYF.

The chain combines TRBV21-1 with TRBJ2-2. TRBV21-1 is assigned pseudogene status. The CDR3 spans 16 residues. The CDR3 spells CASSKGGAGNTGELFF. CDR3 bases: TGTGCCAGCAGCAAAGGGGGGGCAGGGAACACCGGGGAGCTGTTTTTT.

Details on this clone: The sample carries other DNA sequences with the same CDR3. The chain recombines TRBV5-1 with TRBJ1-2; D call uncertain. This CDR3 has 12 amino acids. With 0 bases removed from V and 8 bases from J, the gap between germline ends came to 8 bases. Germline-derived CDR1 and CDR2 are SGHRS and YFSETQ. DNA for the CDR3: TGCGCCAGCAGCTTGGGGGGTAGAGGCTACACCTTC. Protein sequence: CASSLGGRGYTF.

The chain has TRBV7-9 and TRBJ1-1, with D hard to call. CDR1 and CDR2 from the germline V gene are SEHNR and FQNEAQ (reference sequence). There are 15 residues in the CDR3. Trimming shortened V by 2 bases and J by 4 bases, and 14 bases separated the two germline ends. The CDR3 nucleotides read TGTGCCAGCAGCTTATGGGTGGGCCGCGGCACTGAAGCTTTCTTT. Its protein is CASSLWVGRGTEAFF. The variable domain in full, completed from reference TRBV7-9 and TRBJ1-1, reads DTGVSQNPRHKITKRGQNVTFRCDPISEHNRLYWYRQTLGQGPEFLTYFQNEAQLEKSRLLSDRFSAERPKGSFSTLEIQRTEQGDSAMYLCASSLWVGRGTEAFFGQGTRLTVV.

This chain connects TRBV27 to TRBJ2-1; tentatively, D is TRBD1 or TRBD2 (5 bases each). The CDR3 loop spans 16 amino acids. Germline CDR1 and CDR2: MNHEY and SMNVEV (reference sequence). Trimming took off 7 bases at V and 0 bases at J, with 16 bases between the two ends. CDR3 in amino acids: CASTPGTLNSYNEQFF. The DNA of the CDR3 is TGTGCCAGCACCCCCGGGACCCTCAACTCCTACAATGAGCAGTTCTTC.

About this clone: This sample includes further DNA sequences coding for the same CDR3. The rearrangement links TRBV4-1 to TRBJ2-1; D is unresolved. The CDR3 runs 13 residues. Trimming cost V 1 base and J 5 bases, with 6 bases left between them. Germline V gene lookup returns CDR1 MGHRA and CDR2 YSYEKL. CDR3 loop: CASSQVWDNEQFF. Written as DNA, the CDR3 is TGCGCCAGCAGCCAAGTTTGGGACAATGAGCAGTTCTTC.

This clone was detected once. This chain links TRBV13 with TRBJ2-7; possibly TRBD2 for D (5 bases). Germline V gene data show CDR1 as PRHDT and CDR2 as FYEKMQ (reference sequence). Trimming took off 5 bases at V and 3 bases at J, with 14 bases between the two ends. This CDR3 has 14 amino acids. CDR3 region: CASSVGGRSYEQYF. CDR3 in DNA: TGTGCCAGCAGCGTGGGCGGGCGGAGCTACGAGCAGTACTTC.